The present T cell receptor (beta chain) was sequenced within a study of shared clonotypes between healthy human individuals (dated by TCRdb to 2018 to 2021). A note on the overall study: The cohort included three men and two women between 18 and 49 years of age. For each donor, CD4 naive and CD4 memory were each run on three plates, CD8 naive on two plates, and CD8 memory on one plate. Blood TCR repertoires of a handful of healthy adults were deeply sequenced to estimate repertoire size and the extent of clonotype sharing between individuals. To increase sequencing depth and limit assay-specific biases, different laboratories used diverse techniques to prepare libraries and sequence TCR repertoires. Each donor's leukapheresis produced roughly between about 0.85 and 10 billion PBMCs.

Using the deep immunoSEQ assay, multiplex PCR amplified TCR CDR3 regions from genomic DNA. Genomic DNA extracted from each cell subset was distributed evenly over all wells of several immunoSEQ 96-well plates, and each plate served as one replicate. Each replicate PCR for sorted subsets received about 220 ng genomic DNA, equal to roughly 33,000 T cell genomes. Purified libraries were measured with a Qubit 3.0 fluorometer, size-checked on a Bioanalyzer 2100, and measured again with the KAPA Library Quantification kit. A separate single-read 150-cycle Illumina NextSeq 550 flow cell was used to sequence each immunoSEQ 96-well plate. The authors processed their data as follows. Because the immunoSEQ output included only junctional sequences and no quality scores, the filtering could not be the same as the filtering used for full-length reads. Sequences were annotated with PyIR, a Python wrapper for IgBLAST v1.9, using IMGT germline references to assign V/J genes and CDR3. Reads with weak V/J assignments (E-value above 1e-6), missing CDR3, stop codons, out-of-frame junctions, or ambiguous translated residues were removed. A V3J clonotype was defined by an identical inferred V gene, J gene, and CDR3 amino acid sequence. The percentage overlap between two repertoires was calculated by dividing the number of shared unique clonotypes by the size of the smaller repertoire. Repertoire richness was assessed with RTK rarefaction, the Chao1 estimator, and Recon v2.1 estimates of unobserved clonotypes. For all TCRbeta clonotypes obtained by the gDNA method from a few donors, generation probabilities were computed with OLGA. Held by TCRdb, this immuneACCESS table contains in-frame sequences only and omits some clones. Under half of the omission traces to an unresolved V gene where checked; the cause of the rest is unknown. That table is the source of V, J and clone size, and D and trimming were worked out from the DNA. The sample table contains roughly 2,000,000 clones; only one count was recorded for less than 95% of them. The top ten clonotypes cover roughly 1% of the sample.

CDR1 and CDR2, per the germline V gene, are MNHNS and SASEGT. V is reduced by 6 bases and J by 5 bases, leaving a spacing of 11 bases between them. From its cysteine to its phenylalanine, the CDR3 spans 12 amino acids. Only CDR3 DNA is held: 36 bases, read in frame from base 1. On the study overall, not on this receptor specifically: Compared with non-shared clonotypes, the clonotypes found in all four sorted-subset donors had higher generation probabilities. Pairwise subsampling indicated that sequencing depth was expected to affect the degree of clonotype sharing among donors. When several donors were compared, the shared fraction of clonotypes was about 5% for naive CD4, more than 3% for naive CD8, more than 2% for memory CD4, and roughly 0.43% for memory CD8. Because the study included only a small number of donors, the genetic and exposure-history diversity represented was limited. Incomplete sequencing was indicated by rarefaction of sorted-subset datasets, despite the large sequencing depth. Larger estimated clonotype richness was generally found for naive subsets than for memory subsets. Sampling was restricted to blood, and TCR repertoires in tissue are likely to differ from TCR repertoires in blood.

This clone was recorded only once. No cognate antigen has been identified for it. Within one base of it there is no much larger clone, and no base qualities were kept. CD8 naive samples were obtained by positive selection for CCR7 among CD45RO-negative cells, yielding a CD45RA+CCR7+ population from which TemRA cells were excluded. The donors were healthy, HIV-negative adults with no recently reported acute infections or vaccinations. All donors were Caucasian adults living in Nashville, Tennessee, USA. Blood was obtained by leukapheresis, after which PBMCs were separated by Ficoll-Histopaque density gradient centrifugation and cryopreserved in liquid nitrogen vapor phase. Analytical flow cytometry was used to check the purity and quantity of each magnetically sorted T cell population. Genomic DNA was isolated from every sorted fraction and measured by UV absorbance on a Nanodrop 2000c.

The TCR sequence derives from a man aged 18 to 29 in good health. Here the chain combines TRBV6-1 and TRBJ2-7; the best D guess is TRBD2, with 5 bases matching. Sequencing input: naive CD8+ T cells sorted from blood. What the cell subset or site label conveys for this sample: CD45RA+CCR7+. CDR3 reads: CASSTGSDEQYF. The nucleotide sequence is given as TGTGCCAGCAGCACGGGGTCGGACGAGCAGTACTTC.